This entry lists 6 T cell receptor beta chains sequenced from one sample in a study of patients and donors after allogeneic stem cell transplantation. TCRdb re-derived calls from the RT-PCR reads in MiXCR, one entry per CDR3 protein. The sample shows 160,000 or so distinct CDR3 sequences, 24% of them seen only once. The sequenced material came from blood, either unsorted or a sorted T cell fraction (not recorded which). These TCRs come from a human donor who was either an allogeneic HSCT recipient or a stem cell or donor lymphocyte infusion donor (not recorded which). It is not recorded whose cells these are; they may come from a transplant donor.

Many counts were recorded for this clonotype. The V gene is TRBV11-2, the J gene TRBJ1-3; perhaps TRBD1 as D (5 bases). The V end was cut by 5 bases, the J end by 4 bases, with 9 bases between. CDR3 length: 13 amino acids. Germline-derived CDR1 and CDR2 are SGHAT and FQNNGV. CDR3 sequence reads: CASSRDLGNTIYF. CDR3 sequence (DNA): TGTGCCAGCAGCCGGGACTTAGGAAACACCATATATTTT.

For this clonotype: Since a much larger clone is just one base distant, this may be a read error. The genes are TRBV10-3 and TRBJ1-1; a possible D gene is TRBD1 (5 bases). The CDR3 extends over 13 amino acids. Germline V gives CDR1 ENHRY, CDR2 SYGVKD. The CDR3 here is CAISDSGNIEAFF. Written as DNA, the CDR3 is TGTGCCATCAGTGATTCAGGGAACATTGAAGCTTTCTTT.

J is TRBJ2-1 and V is TRBV6-1, with 7 nucleotides matching TRBD1. The J segment lost 10 bases and the V segment lost 3 bases, leaving 15 bases of the junction unmatched. Germline CDR1 and CDR2: MNHNS and SASEGT. The CDR3 is 16 amino acids. The CDR3 loop is CASSDDRVVLGREQFF. The CDR3, as DNA: TGTGCCAGCAGTGACGACAGGGTCGTTTTGGGGCGCGAGCAGTTCTTC.

This clonotype was counted only a few times. V is TRBV7-2 and J is TRBJ1-1; D ambiguous. This CDR3 is built from 14 residues. Trimming took off 5 bases at V and 4 bases at J, with 14 bases between the two ends. CDR1 is SGHTA, CDR2 FQGNSA, per germline. Here the CDR3 reads CASSRRRPGTEAFF. The DNA of the CDR3 is TGTGCCAGCAGCCGCCGACGTCCTGGCACTGAAGCTTTCTTT.

The V and J genes are TRBV11-3 and TRBJ2-6; no definite D call. In germline, CDR1 is SGHNT, CDR2 YENEEA. This CDR3 spans 14 amino acids. Trimming removed 7 bases from V and 0 bases from J, with 7 bases in between. CDR3 sequence (DNA): TGTGCCAGCACCGACGTCTCTGGGGCCAACGTCCTGACTTTC. Its translation is CASTDVSGANVLTF.

V gene TRBV5-1 combines with J gene TRBJ2-7; 9 bases are shared with TRBD2. Per the germline V gene, CDR1 is SGHRS and CDR2 is YFSETQ. With 3 bases clipped from V and 2 bases from J, the junction kept 12 bases outside the gene matches. The CDR3 has 17 residues. Written as DNA, the CDR3 is TGCGCCAGCAGCTCGAAAAAAACTAGCGGGCCAACCTACGAGCAGTACTTC. Translating it yields CASSSKKTSGPTYEQYF.